Presented here are 2 T cell receptor beta chains from one specimen sequenced in a study of OX40 agonist ivuxolimab in advanced cancers. The table came from immunoSEQ multiplex PCR; TCRdb's copy has only in-frame clones and leaves some out. The repertoire includes 55,000 to 70,000 clones, roughly 80% of them detected once, and 11% sits in the top ten. The sequences come from CD4+ or CD8+ T cells sorted from blood, collected in a trial of the OX40 agonist ivuxolimab. The receptors derive from an adult with an advanced solid tumor such as melanoma, head and neck, liver or kidney cancer.

This clone was counted a few times. The J gene is TRBJ2-5, the V gene TRBV10-3, with 8 positions matching TRBD2. Unmatched junction bases numbered 5, after V lost 3 bases and J lost 5 bases. Germline V CDR1 and CDR2: ENHRY, SYGVKD. This CDR3 spans 14 amino acids. The CDR3 nucleotides are TGTGCCATCAGTGACCCAGCGGGGGACGAGACCCAGTACTTC. Its protein is CAISDPAGDETQYF.

The gene calls are TRBV7-2 and TRBJ2-1; 15 bases line up with TRBD2. The J segment lost 1 base and the V segment lost 5 bases, leaving 3 bases of the junction unmatched. The germline CDR1 and CDR2 sequences are SGHTA and FQGNSA. The length of the CDR3 is 17 residues. CDR3 in DNA: TGTGCCAGCAGCATAGGACTAGCGGGGGGGTCCTACAATGAGCAGTTCTTC. It codes for CASSIGLAGGSYNEQFF.